Listed here are 4 T cell receptor beta chains from one sample, sequenced in a study of T cells after yellow fever vaccination. One entry per CDR3 protein results from TCRdb running MiXCR on the 5' RACE reads. The data hold some 260,000 distinct CDR3 sequences, with 5.2% observed a single time. The specimen was CD4+ T cells sorted from PBMCs, collected on the day of the yellow fever booster vaccination. All receptors derive from a man in his late teens or twenties who received the YFV17D yellow fever vaccine.

This clonotype was seen many times. J is TRBJ2-3 and V is TRBV4-1; a weak D match, TRBD2 (5 bases). CDR1 is MGHRA, CDR2 YSYEKL, per germline. This CDR3 is 12 amino acids long. Deletions cut 5 bases from V and 4 bases from J, with 7 bases between. CDR3: CASSGSPDTQYF. The CDR3 DNA reads TGCGCCAGCAGCGGGAGTCCAGATACGCAGTATTTT.

The rearrangement uses TRBV7-2 and TRBJ2-2, with 10 bases that match TRBD1. This CDR3 contains 16 residues. CDR1 and CDR2 from the germline V gene are SGHTA and FQGNSA. V lost 6 bases, J lost 4 bases, and 8 bases stayed unmatched. CDR3 sequence reads: CASSPVGTGATGELFF. CDR3 bases: TGTGCCAGCAGTCCCGTGGGGACAGGGGCCACCGGGGAGCTGTTTTTT.

This clonotype has a handful of counts. The gene calls are TRBV7-2 and TRBJ2-5, with D perhaps being TRBD1 or TRBD2 (6 bases each). This CDR3 is 14 amino acids long. Trimming shortened V by 7 bases and J by 4 bases, and 16 bases separated the two germline ends. Germline values: CDR1 SGHTA, CDR2 FQGNSA. In nucleotides, the CDR3 is TGTGCCAGCACCTTCAAGGGGGGCCTAGAGACCCAGTACTTC. This encodes CASTFKGGLETQYF. Full variable domain (rest looked up from reference TRBV7-2 and TRBJ2-5): GAGVSQSPSNKVTEKGKDVELRCDPISGHTALYWYRQSLGQGLEFLIYFQGNSAPDKSGLPSDRFSAERTGGSVSTLTIQRTQQEDSAVYLCASTFKGGLETQYFGPGTRLLVL.

This clonotype has ten or more counts. The V and J genes are TRBV7-6 and TRBJ2-5, with D maybe TRBD2 (6 bases). Trimming removed 5 bases from V and 7 bases from J, with 14 bases in between. Germline V gene lookup returns CDR1 SGHVS and CDR2 FNYEAQ. This CDR3 spans 13 amino acids. The CDR3 DNA follows: TGTGCCAGCAGCCGGCGGGGAGCCCGGACCCAGTACTTC. As protein: CASSRRGARTQYF.